This T cell receptor (beta chain) was identified in a study of T cell repertoires in cytomegalovirus infection. Looking at the study overall: The authors used CMV epitopes that were HLA-C-restricted (recently identified) and HLA-B-restricted (well studied). CMV infection together with matching HLA type was indicated by public TCR beta signatures.

Study-wide findings and caveats: HLA-C-restricted CMV clonotypes gave the most frequent clonotype in two of eight donors.

CDR1 and CDR2 from the germline V gene are SGHTA and FQGNSA. The CDR3 covers 15 residues. The V end lost 8 bases, the J end lost 1 base, and 17 bases lay between the germline ends. As to this clonotype: Antigen unknown.

TCRdb independently ran MiXCR on the reads; one entry per CDR3 protein. Of about a million distinct CDR3 sequences in the sample, 31% were seen once. Sample: cultured CD8+ T cells from PBMCs, taken from culture after CMV antigen stimulation. The chain employs TRBV7-2 and TRBJ1-2; D might be TRBD1 (5 bases). The TCR originated in a human donor in good health (CMV status not recorded). Some clones in this sample may be carry-over from other donors' samples. CDR3 amino acids: CASPSPGEFNYGYTF. In DNA form, the CDR3 reads TGTGCCAGCCCTTCCCCGGGGGAATTTAACTATGGCTACACCTTC.